This note documents a single TCR beta chain sequence. A much larger clone sits a single nucleotide away, making a read error possible. The data were taken from a study of tumor-infiltrating lymphocytes in oesophageal squamous cell carcinoma. Looked up from germline, CDR1 is SGHVS and CDR2 is FNYEAQ. CDR3 length equals 11 residues. The V gene lost 1 base and the J gene lost 11 bases, with 6 bases spanning the gap. From the PCR reads, TCRdb called clonotypes with MiXCR, one entry per CDR3 protein. In the table there are almost 20,000 distinct CDR3 sequences, around 43% of which are singletons. The clonotype was recovered from a male donor with esophageal squamous cell carcinoma. Sequenced material: normal esophageal tissue next to the tumor. The chain combines TRBV7-6 with TRBJ2-1; D may be TRBD1 (5 bases). The CDR3 nucleotides are TGTGCCAGCAGCTTAGTGGACAAGCAGTTCTTC. Its translation is CASSLVDKQFF.